These 30 T cell receptor beta chains came from one sample sequenced in a study of cytotoxic CD8 clonotypes in ibrutinib-treated CLL. Only in-frame clones appear in the TCRdb table, and some are missing; sequencing was by immunoSEQ multiplex PCR. This table holds roughly 70,000 clones, about nine tenths found once. Here the sequenced sample was PBMCs, taken after 12 months of ibrutinib treatment. The receptor set was obtained from a human donor with chronic lymphocytic leukemia.

The genes are TRBV27 and TRBJ1-3; unclear D gene. Germline lookup yields CDR1 MNHEY and CDR2 SMNVEV (reference sequence). Trimming removed 5 bases at V and 3 bases at J, with 17 bases between. The CDR3 runs to 16 residues. The CDR3 region is CASSASFDLFGNTIYF. The CDR3 bases are TGTGCCAGCAGTGCATCTTTTGACCTCTTTGGAAACACCATATATTTT.

The gene calls are TRBV7-9 and TRBJ1-5, with D hard to call. The CDR3 is 14 amino acids. The germline CDR1 and CDR2 sequences are SEHNR and FQNEAQ (reference sequence). With 4 bases removed from V and 6 bases from J, the gap between germline ends came to 13 bases. The CDR3: CASSWTGPGQPQHF. CDR3 in DNA: TGTGCCAGCAGCTGGACCGGCCCGGGTCAGCCCCAGCATTTT.

The gene calls are TRBV13 and TRBJ2-7; D is unclear. The CDR3 contains 11 residues. In germline, CDR1 is PRHDT, CDR2 FYEKMQ (reference sequence). V shed 5 bases and J shed 4 bases, with 6 bases lying between them. CDR3 region: CASSQRYEQYF. Written as DNA, the CDR3 is TGTGCCAGCAGCCAAAGGTACGAGCAGTACTTC.

The rearrangement uses TRBV5-5 and TRBJ1-2; 9 nucleotides line up with TRBD1. After removal of 4 bases from V and 8 bases from J, the junction contained 9 bases not matched to a gene. The CDR3 loop spans 14 amino acids. The germline V gene has CDR1 SGHKS and CDR2 YYEKEE (reference sequence). This chain's CDR3 is CASSRGGTGTGYTF. The DNA for the CDR3 is TGTGCCAGCAGCCGCGGGGGGACAGGGACCGGCTACACCTTC.

J is TRBJ1-3 and V is TRBV7-2; D not resolved. V lost 1 base and J 7 bases, leaving 17 bases between the germline ends. CDR3 length: 16 residues. Germline CDR1 reads SGHTA; CDR2 reads FQGNSA. CDR3 coding DNA: TGTGCCAGCAGCTTAGTTGGCGGACGTAAAGGGAACACCATATATTTT. This codes for CASSLVGGRKGNTIYF.

The rearrangement links TRBV7-9 to TRBJ1-5, with D possibly being TRBD1 (5 bases). Trimming pared 8 bases from V and 5 bases from J, leaving 10 bases between. The germline CDR1 and CDR2 sequences are SEHNR and FQNEAQ (reference sequence). CDR3 length: 12 residues. Here the CDR3 DNA reads TGTGCCAGCGGTAGAGGGGATCAGCCCCAGCATTTT. It translates to CASGRGDQPQHF.

The rearrangement joins TRBV5-1 to TRBJ2-5; D possibly corresponds to TRBD1 (5 bases). Between the trimmed V and J ends, which lost 4 bases and 0 bases, there was a span of 25 bases. CDR1 SGHRS and CDR2 YFSETQ come from the germline V gene. This CDR3 comprises 19 residues. CDR3 nucleotides: TGCGCCAGCAGCCGAGAACCATATACAGGAGATTTAAACCAAGAGACCCAGTACTTC. Translation: CASSREPYTGDLNQETQYF.

The chain carries TRBV19 and TRBJ2-5, with TRBD2 identical over 10 bases. The trim removed 10 bases at V and 5 bases at J, leaving 13 bases unmatched. Germline V gene sequence: CDR1 LNHDA, CDR2 SQIVND (reference sequence). This CDR3 contains 15 residues. The CDR3 loop is CATRQGLASSETQYF. The CDR3 DNA reads TGTGCCACCCGCCAGGGACTAGCGAGTAGTGAGACCCAGTACTTC. Drawing the rest from reference TRBV19 and TRBJ2-5, the complete variable domain is DGGITQSPKYLFRKEGQNVTLSCEQNLNHDAMYWYRQDPGQGLRLIYYSQIVNDFQKGDIAEGYSVSREKKESFPLTVTSAQKNPTAFYLCATRQGLASSETQYFGPGTRLLVL.

This chain connects TRBV15 to TRBJ2-7; D might be TRBD2 (5 bases). CDR3 length: 16 amino acids. The germline gives CDR1 LNHNV, CDR2 YYDKDF (reference sequence). The germline V and J ends were trimmed by 0 bases and 0 bases, with 12 bases remaining between them. As DNA, the CDR3 is TGTGCCACCAGCAGAGATGAGGGAGAAGTCTCCTACGAGCAGTACTTC. This translates into CATSRDEGEVSYEQYF.

This clone appeared once. The genes are TRBV4-1 and TRBJ1-4, with D perhaps TRBD1 (5 bases). Germline CDR1 reads MGHRA; CDR2 reads YSYEKL. This CDR3 is 16 amino acids long. V was trimmed by 4 bases and J by 4 bases, leaving 16 bases between them. The CDR3 DNA reads as TGCGCCAGCAGCCGTCTCGAGGGGCGCGGTAATGAAAAACTGTTTTTT. It translates to CASSRLEGRGNEKLFF.

The J gene is TRBJ1-2, the V gene TRBV25-1, with a weak D call TRBD1 (5 bases). The CDR3 is 16 residues long. Trimming removed 5 bases at V and 2 bases at J, with 18 bases between. Per the germline V gene, CDR1 is MGHDK and CDR2 is SYGVNS. CDR3 coding DNA: TGTGCCAGCAGTCCACTGGAATGGGGGGACAACTATGGCTACACCTTC. Translating it yields CASSPLEWGDNYGYTF.

J is TRBJ1-2 and V is TRBV7-2; D might be TRBD1 (5 bases). The germline V and J ends were trimmed by 5 bases and 8 bases, with 18 bases remaining between them. Germline CDR1 reads SGHTA; CDR2 reads FQGNSA. This CDR3 is 14 amino acids long. The CDR3 spells CASSPTGGLGGYTF. DNA for the CDR3: TGTGCCAGCAGCCCCACTGGGGGGTTGGGCGGCTACACCTTC.

The sample holds a few counts of this clone. The same CDR3 also results from other DNA sequences found in this sample. The gene calls are TRBV5-1 and TRBJ1-1; D is uncertain. The CDR3 consists of 13 residues. Trimming shortened V by 0 bases and J by 1 base, and 4 bases separated the two germline ends. Germline V lookup: CDR1 SGHRS, CDR2 YFSETQ. The CDR3 protein is CASSLAGNTEAFF. Here the CDR3 DNA reads TGCGCCAGCAGCTTGGCAGGGAACACTGAAGCTTTCTTT. Full variable domain (rest looked up from reference TRBV5-1 and TRBJ1-1): KAGVTQTPRYLIKTRGQQVTLSCSPISGHRSVSWYQQTPGQGLQFLFEYFSETQRNKGNFPGRFSGRQFSNSRSEMNVSTLELGDSALYLCASSLAGNTEAFFGQGTRLTVV.

The chain joins TRBV2 to TRBJ2-4, with D perhaps matching TRBD1 (7 bases). The germline V and J ends were trimmed by 3 bases and 5 bases, with 14 bases remaining between them. Germline V gene sequence: CDR1 SNHLY, CDR2 FYNNEI. The CDR3 runs 15 residues. The CDR3 coding sequence is TGTGCCAGCAGTGAGGCGGGCAGGGGGGAAAACATTCAGTACTTC. Residues: CASSEAGRGENIQYF.

The rearrangement joins TRBV7-2 to TRBJ2-7; TRBD2 matches 8 bases. Germline V CDR1 and CDR2: SGHTA, FQGNSA. The length of the CDR3 is 15 residues. With 2 bases clipped from V and 5 bases from J, the junction kept 8 bases outside the gene matches. CDR3 sequence: CASSLTSGSFDEQYF. CDR3 nucleotides: TGTGCCAGCAGCTTAACGAGCGGGAGCTTTGACGAGCAGTACTTC.

CDR3 amino acids: CASSQEGLAGWDEQFF. For the CDR3, the DNA is TGCGCCAGCAGCCAAGAGGGACTAGCGGGGTGGGATGAGCAGTTCTTC. The rearrangement joins TRBV4-1 to TRBJ2-1; 13 bases fit TRBD2. Germline trimming cut 0 bases from V and 8 bases from J; bases unmatched to any gene: 4. This CDR3 contains 16 residues. CDR1 and CDR2 from the germline V gene are MGHRA and YSYEKL.

DNA of the CDR3: TGTGCCAGCAGTCTCCGTTGGATAGCGGGAGGGAGAGAGACCCAGTACTTC. Amino acid sequence: CASSLRWIAGGRETQYF. The chain recombines TRBV28 with TRBJ2-5, with 11 bases that match TRBD2. Germline V CDR1 and CDR2: MDHEN, SYDVKM. Germline trimming cut 5 bases from V and 4 bases from J; bases unmatched to any gene: 12. This CDR3 has 17 residues.

V and J are TRBV5-1 and TRBJ2-5; TRBD2 aligns across 7 bases. The CDR3 sequence is 15 residues long. The V and J ends lost 3 bases and 3 bases, in that order; junction bases with no gene match: 8. CDR1 is SGHRS and CDR2 is YFSETQ in the germline V gene. This CDR3 reads CASSSGEGGKETQYF. In nucleotides, the CDR3 is TGCGCCAGCAGCTCCGGGGAGGGAGGAAAAGAGACCCAGTACTTC.

V gene TRBV6-5 combines with J gene TRBJ1-5, with 11 nucleotides matching TRBD1. The ends lost 5 bases at V and 7 bases at J; junction bases unmatched: 7. The CDR3 runs to 15 residues. Germline CDR1 is MNHEY and CDR2 is SVGAGI. The chain's CDR3 is CASSQGTGGRQPQHF. As DNA, the CDR3 is TGTGCCAGCAGTCAGGGGACAGGGGGAAGGCAGCCCCAGCATTTT.

The chain has TRBV9 and TRBJ1-2; TRBD1 might be the D (5 bases). The CDR3 is 16 residues long. V lost 4 bases and J 2 bases, leaving 18 bases between the germline ends. The germline gives CDR1 SGDLS, CDR2 YYNGEE. The CDR3 DNA reads as TGTGCCAGCAGCCCAGGGACGCCAGCGCACAACTATGGCTACACCTTC. This encodes CASSPGTPAHNYGYTF. The full variable domain, its missing parts supplied by reference TRBV9 and TRBJ1-2, is DSGVTQTPKHLITATGQRVTLRCSPRSGDLSVYWYQQSLDQGLQFLIQYYNGEERAKGNILERFSAQQFPDLHSELNLSSLELGDSALYFCASSPGTPAHNYGYTFGSGTRLTVV.

The V and J genes are TRBV15 and TRBJ2-5, with unresolved D. Trimming cost V 1 base and J 5 bases, with 23 bases left between them. Germline CDR1 is LNHNV and CDR2 is YYDKDF (reference sequence). This CDR3 has 18 residues. CDR3 nucleotide sequence: TGTGCCACCAGCAGAGCTCGGTCGTTCGGTGGAAAGTGGGAGACCCAGTACTTC. It yields the protein CATSRARSFGGKWETQYF. The entire variable domain, with the rest obtained from reference TRBV15 and TRBJ2-5, is as follows: DAMVIQNPRYQVTQFGKPVTLSCSQTLNHNVMYWYQQKSSQAPKLLFHYYDKDFNNEADTPDNFQSRRPNTSFCFLDIRSPGLGDTAMYLCATSRARSFGGKWETQYFGPGTRLLVL.

The chain uses TRBV19 and TRBJ1-1; TRBD1 agrees at 8 bases. Germline CDR1 and CDR2: LNHDA and SQIVND (reference sequence). The V gene end was trimmed by 9 bases and the J gene end by 5 bases; junction bases not matched to a gene: 14. CDR3 length: 15 residues. The chain's CDR3 is CASRDDWTGWTEAFF. DNA of the CDR3: TGTGCCAGCCGGGATGATTGGACAGGGTGGACTGAAGCTTTCTTT.

The gene calls are TRBV4-2 and TRBJ1-5; D is unclear. Trimming took 0 bases from V and 7 from J, leaving 7 bases between them. Germline CDR1 and CDR2: LGHNA and YNFKEQ. The CDR3 is made up of 13 amino acids. CDR3 region: CASSQDLEQPQHF. CDR3 DNA: TGTGCCAGCAGCCAAGATCTTGAGCAGCCCCAGCATTTT.

This chain links TRBV29-1 with TRBJ2-3; 9 bases map to TRBD2. V was pared by 4 bases and J by 4 bases, with 12 bases of the junction left unmatched. The CDR3 has 16 amino acids. Germline-derived CDR1 and CDR2 are SQVTM and ANQGSEA. CDR3 bases: TGCAGCGTTGCTCGGACTGGCGGGAGGGCGGCAGATACGCAGTATTTT. Amino acids: CSVARTGGRAADTQYF.

The chain has TRBV25-1 and TRBJ2-1, with D possibly TRBD1 on 6 matching bases. The CDR3 length is 14 residues. In germline, CDR1 is MGHDK, CDR2 SYGVNS. With 6 bases removed from V and 5 bases from J, the gap between germline ends came to 14 bases. In DNA, the CDR3 is TGTGCCAGCAGGGCCTGGGGGCGCAACAATGAGCAGTTCTTC. Translation gives CASRAWGRNNEQFF.

The rearrangement links TRBV18 to TRBJ1-1; tentatively, D is TRBD1 (5 bases). V was trimmed by 4 bases and J by 1 base, leaving 10 bases between them. Looked up from germline, CDR1 is KGHSH and CDR2 is LQKENI. The CDR3 is 14 residues long. CDR3 loop: CASSLGRGNTEAFF. The CDR3 DNA follows: TGTGCCAGCTCACTTGGAAGGGGGAACACTGAAGCTTTCTTT.

The genes are TRBV25-1 and TRBJ2-7, with 7 nucleotides matching TRBD1. Germline CDR1 MGHDK, CDR2 SYGVNS. With 10 bases clipped from V and 2 bases from J, the junction kept 5 bases outside the gene matches. The CDR3 is made up of 12 amino acids. CDR3: CATRQGAYEQYF. In DNA, the CDR3 is TGTGCCACAAGACAGGGTGCCTACGAGCAGTACTTC.

The rearrangement links TRBV19 to TRBJ1-4; D is undetermined. The CDR3 is 13 residues long. Trimming stripped 1 base from V and 5 bases from J, with 5 bases between. In germline, CDR1 is LNHDA, CDR2 SQIVND (reference sequence). CDR3 nucleotides: TGTGCCAGTAGTATAGTTGTAAATGAAAAACTGTTTTTT. Protein sequence: CASSIVVNEKLFF.

The J gene is TRBJ1-3, the V gene TRBV11-3; D unresolved. CDR1 and CDR2 (germline): SGHNT, YENEEA. This CDR3 is 14 amino acids long. Trimming shortened V by 2 bases and J by 1 base, and 6 bases separated the two germline ends. For the CDR3, the DNA is TGTGCCAGCAGCTTACAGTCATCTGGAAACACCATATATTTT. Translated: CASSLQSSGNTIYF.

V and J are TRBV11-3 and TRBJ2-1; 8 bases are shared with TRBD2. The V gene's germline CDR1 is SGHNT and CDR2 YENEEA. Germline trimming cut 5 bases from V and 5 bases from J; bases unmatched to any gene: 8. The CDR3 runs to 15 residues. The CDR3: CASSHGGTRDNEQFF. The CDR3, as DNA: TGTGCCAGCAGCCACGGAGGGACTAGGGACAATGAGCAGTTCTTC.